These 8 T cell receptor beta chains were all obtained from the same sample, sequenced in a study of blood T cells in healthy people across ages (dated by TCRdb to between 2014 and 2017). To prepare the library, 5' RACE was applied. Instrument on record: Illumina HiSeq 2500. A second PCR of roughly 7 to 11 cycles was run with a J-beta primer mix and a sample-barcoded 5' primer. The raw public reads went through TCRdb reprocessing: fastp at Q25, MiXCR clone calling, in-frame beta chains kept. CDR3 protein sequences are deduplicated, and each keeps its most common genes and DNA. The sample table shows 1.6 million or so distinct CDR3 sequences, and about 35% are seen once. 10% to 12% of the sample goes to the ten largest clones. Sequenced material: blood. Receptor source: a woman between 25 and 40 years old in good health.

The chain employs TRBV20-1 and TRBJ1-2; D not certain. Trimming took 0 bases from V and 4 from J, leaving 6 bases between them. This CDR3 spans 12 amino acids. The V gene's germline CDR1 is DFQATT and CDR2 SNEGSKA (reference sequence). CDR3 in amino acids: CSAREDSYGYTF. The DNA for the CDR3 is TGCAGTGCTAGAGAGGACTCCTATGGCTACACCTTC.

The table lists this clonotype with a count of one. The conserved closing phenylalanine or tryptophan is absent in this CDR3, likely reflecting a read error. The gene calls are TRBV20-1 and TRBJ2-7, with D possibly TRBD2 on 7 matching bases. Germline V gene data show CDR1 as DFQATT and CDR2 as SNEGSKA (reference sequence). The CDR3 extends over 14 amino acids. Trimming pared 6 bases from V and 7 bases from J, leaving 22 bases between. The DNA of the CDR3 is TGCAGTGCGCAAGGGGGGGGAGGTCCGGGAGAGCAGTACTCC. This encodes CSAQGGGGPGEQYS.

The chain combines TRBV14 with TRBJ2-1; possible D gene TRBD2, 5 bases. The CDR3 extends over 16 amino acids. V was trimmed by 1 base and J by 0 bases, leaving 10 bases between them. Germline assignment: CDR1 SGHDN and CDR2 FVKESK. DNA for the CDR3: TGTGCCAGCAGCCAAGGGACTGAGAGCTCCTACAATGAGCAGTTCTTC. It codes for CASSQGTESSYNEQFF.

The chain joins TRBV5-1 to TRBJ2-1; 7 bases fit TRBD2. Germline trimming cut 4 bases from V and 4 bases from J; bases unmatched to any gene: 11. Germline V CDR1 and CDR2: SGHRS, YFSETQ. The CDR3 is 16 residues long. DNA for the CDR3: TGCGCCAGCAGCCCCACCCAGGGAGGGGCATACAATGAGCAGTTCTTC. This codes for CASSPTQGGAYNEQFF.

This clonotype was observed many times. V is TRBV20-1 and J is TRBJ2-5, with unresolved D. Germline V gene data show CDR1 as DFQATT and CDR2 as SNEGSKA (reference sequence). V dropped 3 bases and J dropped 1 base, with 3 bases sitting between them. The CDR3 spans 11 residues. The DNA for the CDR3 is TGCAGTGCTAGCACCCAAGAGACCCAGTACTTC. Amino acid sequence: CSASTQETQYF.

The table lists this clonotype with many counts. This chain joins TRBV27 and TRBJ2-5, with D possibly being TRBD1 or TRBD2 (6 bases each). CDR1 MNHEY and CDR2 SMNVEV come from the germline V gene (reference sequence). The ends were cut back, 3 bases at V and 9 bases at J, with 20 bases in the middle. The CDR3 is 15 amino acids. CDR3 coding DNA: TGTGCCAGCAGTTTGGAGATAGCGGACCCAGGGGCCCAGTACTTC. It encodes CASSLEIADPGAQYF.

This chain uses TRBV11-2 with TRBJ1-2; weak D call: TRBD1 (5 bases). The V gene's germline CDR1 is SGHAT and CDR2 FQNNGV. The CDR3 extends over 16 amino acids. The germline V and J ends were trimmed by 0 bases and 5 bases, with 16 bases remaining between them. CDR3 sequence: CASSLEPFRARYGYTF. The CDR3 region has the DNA TGTGCCAGCAGCTTAGAACCCTTCAGGGCCCGATATGGCTACACCTTC.

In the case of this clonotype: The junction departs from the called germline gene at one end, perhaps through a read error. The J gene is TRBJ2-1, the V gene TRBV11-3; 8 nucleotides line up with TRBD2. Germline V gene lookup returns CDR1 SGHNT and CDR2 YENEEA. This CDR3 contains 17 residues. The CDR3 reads CANSLRLTGGHNNEQFF. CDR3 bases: TGTGCCAACAGCCTACGACTGACGGGGGGGCACAACAATGAGCAGTTCTTC. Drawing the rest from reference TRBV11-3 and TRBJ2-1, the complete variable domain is EAGVVQSPRYKIIEKKQPVAFWCNPISGHNTLYWYLQNLGQGPELLIRYENEEAVDDSQLPKDRFSAERLKGVDSTLKIQPAELGDSAVYLCANSLRLTGGHNNEQFFGPGTRLTVL.